Given below is one TCR beta chain in context. Its antigen is unidentified. Per the germline V gene, CDR1 is MDHEN and CDR2 is SYDVKM. The trim removed 2 bases at V and 5 bases at J, leaving 11 bases unmatched. The CDR3 covers 17 residues. PCR amplification relied on 60 Vbeta primers (plus 13 Jbeta primers). Original analysis: In a later analysis, the count reached some 73 million unique TCR beta chains, with 8.5 million to 14 million shared. Repertoires were generated with immunoSEQ multiplex PCR, while TCRdb's copy carries only in-frame clones and drops some. That table is the source of V, J and clone size, and D and trimming were worked out from the DNA. Here the sample spans roughly 130,000 clones, over 75% being singletons. The data were obtained in a study of cytomegalovirus exposure and HLA in healthy donors. Notes on the study in general: Later analysis demonstrated an association between a missense DCLRE1C variant and TCR beta V- and J-gene trimming.

The V gene is TRBV28, the J gene TRBJ2-1; 8 bases line up with TRBD1. This TCR derives from a man in his forties or fifties in good health and CMV-seronegative. Sequencing used PBMCs. CDR3 bases: TGTGCCAGCAGTTTAGCCAGGGGGCAGGTGGCACACAATGAGCAGTTCTTC. As protein: CASSLARGQVAHNEQFF.